Reported below is one T cell receptor beta chain. Its antigen is still unknown. Assay: immunoSEQ multiplex PCR; the TCRdb copy retains only in-frame clones and omits some. The sample yields roughly 73,000 clones, roughly 90% seen once. The data belong to a study of OX40 agonist ivuxolimab in advanced cancers. Study as a whole: The patients' treatment was ivuxolimab, an agonistic anti-OX40 (CD134) antibody. A mean age of roughly 66 years, range roughly 20 to 80, was recorded, and under 85% were male. Notes on the study in general: Expanded peripheral T cell antigen specificity was not determined. The study found among the lowest clonal expansion in partial responders at 0.1-3.0 mg/kg.

This CDR3 has 15 amino acids. Germline CDR1 and CDR2: SGHKS and YYEKEE (reference sequence). Trimming removed 0 bases from V and 5 bases from J, with 11 bases in between. This sequence was found in an adult with an advanced solid tumor such as melanoma, head and neck, liver or kidney cancer. V and J are TRBV5-5 and TRBJ2-2; perhaps D is TRBD1 or TRBD2 (5 bases each). Sequenced here: CD4+ or CD8+ T cells sorted from blood, sampled in a trial of the OX40 agonist ivuxolimab. The CDR3 region is CASSLGGTSTGELFF. CDR3 DNA: TGTGCCAGCAGCTTGGGGGGGACGAGTACCGGGGAGCTGTTTTTT. The full variable domain, in which reference TRBV5-5 and TRBJ2-2 provide the parts outside the CDR3, is DAGVTQSPTHLIKTRGQQVTLRCSPISGHKSVSWYQQVLGQGPQFIFQYYEKEERGRGNFPDRFSARQFPNYSSELNVNALLLGDSALYLCASSLGGTSTGELFFGEGSRLTVL.